The rows below give T cell receptor beta chains drawn from one sample of a study of blood T cell repertoires in COVID-19. Here immunoSEQ multiplex PCR was the method, and the copy in TCRdb shows in-frame clones only, minus some. The sample shows roughly 330,000 clones, about 90% of them seen only once. The source material was PBMCs or T cells enriched from blood (not recorded which). The receptors here all came from a woman in her 30s who had recovered from COVID-19. The CDR3 runs from the conserved cysteine through the conserved F or W. A D gene is named only where the DNA matches it firmly. The listing skips clone size in some rows; elsewhere it reads once, few, many or a size class.

V: TRBV6-5; size: few; D: TRBD1; J: TRBJ2-7; DNA: TGTGCCAGCAGTTACCTCGGACAGGGCTACGAGCAGTACTTC; CDR3: CASSYLGQGYEQYF
V: TRBV19; size: .; D: TRBD1; J: TRBJ1-6; DNA: TGTGCCAGTAGTATTTCGGTCGGGACAGGGTTTAATTCACCCCTCCACTTT; CDR3: CASSISVGTGFNSPLHF
V: TRBV30; size: .; D: TRBD1; J: TRBJ1-5; DNA: TGTGCCTGGAGTGGGGACAGGTTCAATCAGCCCCAGCATTTT; CDR3: CAWSGDRFNQPQHF
V: TRBV5-6; size: .; D: .; J: TRBJ2-7; DNA: TGTGCCAGCAGCTTGGAGTCGGGGTTGGGAGAGCAGTACTTC; CDR3: CASSLESGLGEQYF
V: TRBV5-1; size: few; D: TRBD1; J: TRBJ1-4; DNA: TGCGCCAGCAGCAAGGACAGGGGAAGCCTAGCTAATGAAAAACTGTTTTTT; CDR3: CASSKDRGSLANEKLFF
V: TRBV6-5; size: .; D: TRBD2; J: TRBJ2-3; DNA: TGTGCCAGCAGTTCCGCAGGAGCGGGGGGCACAGATACGCAGTATTTT; CDR3: CASSSAGAGGTDTQYF
V: TRBV18; size: .; D: .; J: TRBJ2-3; DNA: TGTGCCAGCTCACCATTTGGCGGGACGGCGGGAGATACGCAGTATTTT; CDR3: CASSPFGGTAGDTQYF
V: TRBV30; size: .; D: .; J: TRBJ1-1; DNA: TGTGCCTGGAGGGCAGGGTTGGCCACTGAAGCTTTCTTT; CDR3: CAWRAGLATEAFF
V: TRBV7-9; size: .; D: TRBD1; J: TRBJ2-1; DNA: TGTGCCAGCAGCTTAGGTCAAGCGGGACAGGGGGGGAATGAGCAGTTCTTC; CDR3: CASSLGQAGQGGNEQFF
V: TRBV4-1; size: .; D: .; J: TRBJ2-4; DNA: TGCGCCAGCAGCCAAGGCTTGCAGGCCAAAAACATTCAGTACTTC; CDR3: CASSQGLQAKNIQYF